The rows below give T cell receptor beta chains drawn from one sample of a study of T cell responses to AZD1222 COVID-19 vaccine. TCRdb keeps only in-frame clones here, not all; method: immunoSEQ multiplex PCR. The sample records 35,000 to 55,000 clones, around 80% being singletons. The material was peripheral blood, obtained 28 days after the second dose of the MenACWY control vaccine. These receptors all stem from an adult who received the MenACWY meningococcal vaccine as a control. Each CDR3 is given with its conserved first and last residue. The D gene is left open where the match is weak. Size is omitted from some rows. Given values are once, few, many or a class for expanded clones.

CASSLDRYTGELFF | TGTGCCAGCAGCCTCGACAGGTACACCGGGGAGCTGTTTTTT | TRBV14 | - | TRBJ2-2 | -
CASSLSGKKTEAFF | TGCGCCAGCAGCTTGTCGGGGAAAAAGACTGAAGCTTTCTTT | TRBV5-1 | - | TRBJ1-1 | -
CASSLWSEPQHF | TGTGCCAGCAGCCTTTGGTCGGAGCCCCAGCATTTT | TRBV11-2 | - | TRBJ1-5 | -
CASSDDRGNSPLHF | TGTGCCAGTAGTGATGACAGGGGGAATTCACCCCTCCACTTT | TRBV19 | - | TRBJ1-6 | TRBD1
CASSGDLHSPLHF | TGTGCCAGCAGCGGAGACTTGCACTCACCCCTCCACTTT | TRBV12-3/TRBV12-4 | - | TRBJ1-6 | -
CASSQVPRIYGYTF | TGTGCCAGCAGCCAAGTACCCAGGATCTATGGCTACACCTTC | TRBV14 | - | TRBJ1-2 | -
CSASSANYGYTF | TGCAGTGCTAGTTCCGCTAACTATGGCTACACCTTC | TRBV20-1 | - | TRBJ1-2 | -
CASSLIWQIPFSYNEQFF | TGTGCCAGCAGCCTCATCTGGCAGATACCCTTCTCCTACAATGAGCAGTTCTTC | TRBV5-6 | - | TRBJ2-1 | -
CASSVGQSGANYGYTF | TGCGCCAGCAGTGTGGGACAGTCGGGGGCTAACTATGGCTACACCTTC | TRBV10-2 | - | TRBJ1-2 | TRBD1
CASTEGGRVNTIYF | TGTGCCAGTACCGAGGGAGGCAGGGTAAACACCATATATTTT | TRBV19 | - | TRBJ1-3 | -
CATLGDSLSTGELFF | TGTGCCACCCTTGGGGACAGCCTTTCCACCGGGGAGCTGTTTTTT | TRBV15 | - | TRBJ2-2 | TRBD1
CASRGQGDTEAFF | TGTGCCAGCAGAGGACAGGGGGACACTGAAGCTTTCTTT | TRBV2 | - | TRBJ1-1 | TRBD1
CASSPYVETQYF | TGTGCCAGCAGCCCCTATGTAGAGACCCAGTACTTC | TRBV7-9 | - | TRBJ2-5 | -
CASGQGAVTQYF | TGTGCCTCCGGACAGGGGGCTGTGACCCAGTACTTC | TRBV30 | - | TRBJ2-5 | TRBD1
CASSYLHSEDTQYF | TGTGCCAGCAGTTACTTACACAGTGAAGATACGCAGTATTTT | TRBV6-7 | - | TRBJ2-3 | -
CASSETEGAPSETQYF | TGTGCCAGCAGTGAAACAGAGGGGGCCCCAAGCGAGACCCAGTACTTC | TRBV6-1 | few | TRBJ2-5 | TRBD1
CASSEWTVPPEQFF | TGTGCCAGCAGTGAGTGGACAGTGCCCCCCGAGCAGTTCTTC | TRBV2 | - | TRBJ2-1 | -
CASQQGATTDTQYF | TGTGCCAGCCAACAGGGGGCCACCACAGATACGCAGTATTTT | TRBV7-8 | - | TRBJ2-3 | TRBD1
CASRSDRGQSEQYF | TGTGCCAGCAGATCCGACAGGGGACAAAGCGAGCAGTACTTC | TRBV6-5 | - | TRBJ2-7 | TRBD1
CASSLLETQYF | TGTGCCAGCAGCTTATTAGAGACCCAGTACTTC | TRBV11-2 | once | TRBJ2-5 | -
CASSLAPYNEQFF | TGTGCCAGCAGCTTGGCCCCCTACAATGAGCAGTTCTTC | TRBV5-6 | - | TRBJ2-1 | -
CASSGKNYNEQFF | TGTGCCAGCAGCGGGAAGAACTACAATGAGCAGTTCTTC | TRBV2 | - | TRBJ2-1 | -
CASSPGTEAFF | TGTGCCAGCTCACCGGGCACTGAAGCTTTCTTT | TRBV18 | - | TRBJ1-1 | -
CASSTWTGNSNQPQHF | TGTGCCAGCAGCACCTGGACAGGGAATAGCAATCAGCCCCAGCATTTT | TRBV5-8 | - | TRBJ1-5 | TRBD1
CASSLDGTNTGELFF | TGTGCCAGCAGCTTAGACGGGACAAACACCGGGGAGCTGTTTTTT | TRBV11-3 | - | TRBJ2-2 | -
CASSIGDLAAQEQFF | TGCGCCAGCAGCATAGGGGACTTGGCCGCCCAGGAGCAGTTCTTC | TRBV5-1 | - | TRBJ2-1 | -
CASTNKAPREGNTEAFF | TGTGCCAGCACCAACAAGGCCCCCCGGGAGGGGAACACTGAAGCTTTCTTT | TRBV2 | - | TRBJ1-1 | -
CASSPADGSYNEQFF | TGTGCCAGCAGCCCTGCCGACGGCTCCTACAATGAGCAGTTCTTC | TRBV7-9 | few | TRBJ2-1 | -
CASSETGTEAFF | TGTGCCAGCAGTGAAACAGGGACTGAAGCTTTCTTT | TRBV6-1 | - | TRBJ1-1 | -
CASGLDTRRGTDTQYF | TGTGCTAGTGGTTTGGATACTAGACGGGGGACAGATACGCAGTATTTT | TRBV12-5 | few | TRBJ2-3 | -
CASTPLRDNQPQHF | TGTGCCAGCACGCCCCTGAGGGACAATCAGCCCCAGCATTTT | TRBV6-5 | - | TRBJ1-5 | -
CASSYDATGRKTEAFF | TGTGCCAGCTCGTACGACGCCACAGGGAGAAAGACTGAAGCTTTCTTT | TRBV18 | - | TRBJ1-1 | -
CASSQDRYRQNTEAFF | TGCGCCAGCAGCCAAGATAGGTACAGACAGAACACTGAAGCTTTCTTT | TRBV4-1 | few | TRBJ1-1 | -
CASSPTSGRGTGELFF | TGTGCCAGCAGTCCAACTAGCGGAAGGGGGACCGGGGAGCTGTTTTTT | TRBV28 | - | TRBJ2-2 | TRBD2
CSVRTGILEAFF | TGCAGCGTTAGGACAGGGATTTTGGAAGCTTTCTTT | TRBV29-1 | - | TRBJ1-1 | TRBD1
CASSSSGRGVSYNEQFF | TGCGCCAGCAGCTCTAGCGGGAGGGGCGTTTCCTACAATGAGCAGTTCTTC | TRBV5-1 | - | TRBJ2-1 | TRBD2
CASSLTGTGDGNQPQHF | TGCGCCAGCAGCTTGACCGGGACAGGGGACGGCAATCAGCCCCAGCATTTT | TRBV5-1 | - | TRBJ1-5 | TRBD1
CAWSIPTGILFF | TGTGCCTGGAGTATCCCGACAGGGATCCTGTTTTTT | TRBV30 | - | TRBJ1-4 | TRBD1
CASSPGRGAYEQYF | TGTGCCAGCAGCCCGGGGCGAGGTGCCTACGAGCAGTACTTC | TRBV13 | - | TRBJ2-7 | -
CASRGLTEAFF | TGTGCCAGCAGGGGGCTCACTGAAGCTTTCTTT | TRBV28 | - | TRBJ1-1 | -
CASSSIGGGRNSPLHF | TGTGCCAGCAGTTCCATCGGGGGGGGGCGTAATTCACCCCTCCACTTT | TRBV6-5 | - | TRBJ1-6 | -
CASSSPYGQTSYEQYF | TGTGCCAGCAGCTCCCCTTACGGACAGACCTCCTACGAGCAGTACTTC | TRBV13 | - | TRBJ2-7 | -
CAGRGSPMNTEAFF | TGTGCCGGACGAGGTTCCCCGATGAACACTGAAGCTTTCTTT | TRBV6-5 | - | TRBJ1-1 | -
CASSVLPALNTEAFF | TGTGCCAGCAGCGTACTTCCAGCCTTGAACACTGAAGCTTTCTTT | TRBV9 | - | TRBJ1-1 | -
CASSVKLAGADTQYF | TGTGCCAGCAGCGTCAAACTAGCGGGGGCAGATACGCAGTATTTT | TRBV6-5 | - | TRBJ2-3 | TRBD2
CASSRAGKTVGYTF | TGTGCCAGCAGTCGTGCGGGGAAGACTGTAGGCTACACCTTC | TRBV27 | - | TRBJ1-2 | -
CASRGQNQPQHF | TGTGCCAGTAGAGGACAGAATCAGCCCCAGCATTTT | TRBV19 | - | TRBJ1-5 | -
CASSLTGQENQPQHF | TGTGCCAGCTCACTTACGGGACAGGAGAATCAGCCCCAGCATTTT | TRBV18 | - | TRBJ1-5 | TRBD1
CASSQGPRGDTDTQYF | TGCGCCAGCAGCCAGGGGCCCAGGGGGGACACAGATACGCAGTATTTT | TRBV4-1 | - | TRBJ2-3 | -
CASSDSGSRHF | TGTGCCAGCAGCGATAGCGGTTCCCGGCACTTC | TRBV3-1/TRBV3-2 | - | TRBJ2-5 | -
CASSLVGPRVGNTIYF | TGTGCCAGCAGCTTAGTAGGGCCCAGGGTCGGAAACACCATATATTTT | TRBV7-9 | - | TRBJ1-3 | -
CASSQVSSKEVGRNIQYF | TGTGCCAGCAGCCAAGTTTCCAGCAAGGAGGTCGGTAGAAACATTCAGTACTTC | TRBV4-2 | - | TRBJ2-4 | -
CAIGQYSNQPQHF | TGTGCCATCGGACAGTATAGCAATCAGCCCCAGCATTTT | TRBV24-1 | - | TRBJ1-5 | -
CASSAGQGSRGTEAFF | TGTGCCAGCAGTGCGGGACAGGGCAGTAGGGGCACTGAAGCTTTCTTT | TRBV2 | few | TRBJ1-1 | TRBD1
CASSRQGSTEAFF | TGTGCCAGCAGTCGACAGGGAAGCACTGAAGCTTTCTTT | TRBV6-6 | - | TRBJ1-1 | TRBD1